The 18 T cell receptor beta chains presented below share a single source sample, sequenced in a study of response to subunit inactivated influenza vaccine. TCRdb reprocessed the RT-PCR reads via MiXCR and lists one record per CDR3 protein. Among more than 450,000 distinct CDR3 sequences listed, 6.5% to 8% were seen once. The sample consisted of PBMCs from blood, taken about 23 months after vaccination. The receptors originated from a man between 50 and 70 years old who received an inactivated influenza vaccine.

In its sample, this clonotype was seen many times. This chain connects TRBV10-3 to TRBJ2-5; D is ambiguous. The CDR3 consists of 12 residues. Trimming took 2 bases from V and 1 from J, leaving 2 bases between them. Germline CDR1 is ENHRY and CDR2 is SYGVKD. This chain's CDR3 is CAISEPQETQYF. As DNA, the CDR3 is TGTGCCATCAGTGAGCCCCAAGAGACCCAGTACTTC.

This clonotype was seen once. This chain connects TRBV12-3 or TRBV12-4 to TRBJ1-3, with a weak D call TRBD1 (5 bases). Deletions cut 6 bases from V and 2 bases from J, with 20 bases between. This CDR3 has 17 amino acids. CDR3 loop: CASRFPGRMVPGNTIYF. CDR3 coding DNA: TGTGCCAGCAGATTCCCGGGACGGATGGTCCCTGGAAACACCATATATTTT.

This chain uses TRBV15 with TRBJ1-1, with a tentative D call TRBD1 (6 bases). Germline V gene lookup returns CDR1 LNHNV and CDR2 YYDKDF (reference sequence). CDR3 size: 13 residues. The V gene lost 5 bases and the J gene lost 1 base, with 8 bases spanning the gap. CDR3 region: CATSGQTNTEAFF. The DNA for the CDR3 is TGTGCCACCAGCGGACAGACGAACACTGAAGCTTTCTTT.

This clonotype was seen many times. This rearrangement joins TRBV6-5 to TRBJ1-5; D gene uncertain. Looked up from germline, CDR1 is MNHEY and CDR2 is SVGAGI. V shed 1 base and J shed 3 bases, with 7 bases lying between them. CDR3 length equals 14 residues. CDR3 coding DNA: TGTGCCAGCAGTTACTGGCCGACCAATCAGCCCCAGCATTTT. Amino acids: CASSYWPTNQPQHF.

Note on this clonotype: This sequence may be a read error, since a much larger clone differs from it by one base. V usage is TRBV10-2 and J usage is TRBJ2-3; D may be TRBD2 (7 bases). In germline, CDR1 is WSHSY, CDR2 SAAADI. Trimming shortened V by 11 bases and J by 6 bases, and 18 bases separated the two germline ends. The CDR3 loop spans 13 amino acids. As DNA, the CDR3 is TGCGCCTGGGGGGGCAGTCAGGCGGATACGCAGTATTTT. Translation: CAWGGSQADTQYF.

This clonotype was seen repeatedly, ten times or more. This CDR3 is CASSLGQGDGYTF. The CDR3 DNA reads as TGCGCCAGCAGCTTGGGACAGGGTGACGGCTACACCTTC. The chain carries TRBV5-1 and TRBJ1-2; the match to TRBD1 covers 7 bases. V shed 0 bases, J shed 8 bases, and the junction held 4 bases outside the gene matches. The germline V gene encodes CDR1 SGHRS and CDR2 YFSETQ. The CDR3 runs 13 residues. Filled out from reference TRBV5-1 and TRBJ1-2, the complete variable domain reads KAGVTQTPRYLIKTRGQQVTLSCSPISGHRSVSWYQQTPGQGLQFLFEYFSETQRNKGNFPGRFSGRQFSNSRSEMNVSTLELGDSALYLCASSLGQGDGYTFGSGTRLTVV.

This clonotype has only a few counts. The chain combines TRBV20-1 with TRBJ1-1, with D possibly TRBD1 on 6 matching bases. The CDR3 contains 15 residues. The germline V and J ends were trimmed by 8 bases and 0 bases, with 19 bases remaining between them. The V gene's germline CDR1 is DFQATT and CDR2 SNEGSKA (reference sequence). The CDR3 protein is CSSKGEGALNTEAFF. The DNA for the CDR3 is TGCAGTTCGAAGGGGGAAGGTGCCCTGAACACTGAAGCTTTCTTT.

This clonotype was observed a few times. J is TRBJ1-1 and V is TRBV12-3 or TRBV12-4; D may be TRBD1 (6 bases). This CDR3 has 17 residues. Trimming stripped 3 bases from V and 1 base from J, with 18 bases between. This CDR3 is CASSFRGGGARNTEAFF. The CDR3, as DNA: TGTGCCAGCAGTTTTAGGGGTGGGGGGGCGAGGAACACTGAAGCTTTCTTT.

In its sample, this clonotype was seen a few times. The V call is TRBV11-1, the J call TRBJ2-1, with D hard to call. The V and J ends lost 1 base and 1 base respectively, with 14 bases between them. Germline V gives CDR1 SGHAT, CDR2 FQDESV (reference sequence). The CDR3 runs to 17 residues. The CDR3 reads CASSLVRPWASYNEQFF. The DNA of the CDR3 is TGTGCCAGCAGCTTAGTTAGGCCTTGGGCATCCTACAATGAGCAGTTCTTC.

This clonotype was found a few times. The V gene is TRBV9, the J gene TRBJ2-1; tentative D call: TRBD1 (6 bases). Germline-derived CDR1 and CDR2 are SGDLS and YYNGEE. V shed 3 bases and J shed 1 base, with 11 bases lying between them. The CDR3 spans 15 residues. The CDR3 DNA sequence: TGTGCCAGCAGCGCGCAGGGACAATCCTACAATGAGCAGTTCTTC. It yields the protein CASSAQGQSYNEQFF.

This clonotype showed up just a few times. The chain combines TRBV11-2 with TRBJ1-6, with D unresolved. Trimming shortened V by 0 bases and J by 7 bases, and 13 bases separated the two germline ends. Germline V gene sequence: CDR1 SGHAT, CDR2 FQNNGV. The CDR3 contains 16 residues. CDR3 region: CASSLDLSGLNSPLHF. CDR3 nucleotides: TGTGCCAGCAGCTTAGATCTGTCAGGCCTAAATTCACCCCTCCACTTT.

This clonotype was detected ten times or more. This chain joins TRBV4-3 and TRBJ2-6; D is unresolved. This CDR3 spans 17 amino acids. Trimming removed 0 bases from V and 4 bases from J, with 13 bases in between. Germline V gene lookup returns CDR1 LGHNA and CDR2 YSLEER. CDR3 sequence (DNA): TGCGCCAGCAGCCAAGATCTACGGGTGTCAGGGGCCAACGTCCTGACTTTC. It yields the protein CASSQDLRVSGANVLTF.

This clonotype was found a few times. V is TRBV10-3 and J is TRBJ2-4; D may be TRBD2 (6 bases). This CDR3 spans 14 amino acids. V shed 5 bases and J shed 3 bases, with 11 bases lying between them. The germline V gene encodes CDR1 ENHRY and CDR2 SYGVKD. In nucleotides, the CDR3 is TGTGCCATCAGTCCTCAGGGAGGCAAAAACATTCAGTACTTC. Residues: CAISPQGGKNIQYF.

The chain employs TRBV18 and TRBJ2-3, with 10 positions matching TRBD2. The V gene's germline CDR1 is KGHSH and CDR2 LQKENI. Unmatched junction bases numbered 4, after V lost 4 bases and J lost 0 bases. The CDR3 contains 16 residues. In nucleotides, the CDR3 is TGTGCCAGCTCACAACTAGCGGGAATTAGCACAGATACGCAGTATTTT. Translation gives CASSQLAGISTDTQYF. Filled out from reference TRBV18 and TRBJ2-3, the complete variable domain reads NAGVMQNPRHLVRRRGQEARLRCSPMKGHSHVYWYRQLPEEGLKFMVYLQKENIIDESGMPKERFSAEFPKEGPSILRIQQVVRGDSAAYFCASSQLAGISTDTQYFGPGTRLTVL.

This chain connects TRBV20-1 to TRBJ1-1; D is undetermined. Trimming pared 0 bases from V and 4 bases from J, leaving 12 bases between. The germline CDR1 and CDR2 sequences are DFQATT and SNEGSKA (reference sequence). The CDR3 spans 14 residues. CDR3 nucleotide sequence: TGCAGTGCTAGAGATCTCGCAGGACCCACTGAAGCTTTCTTT. It yields the protein CSARDLAGPTEAFF.

Ten or more counts support this clonotype. The chain has TRBV29-1 and TRBJ2-1; 10 bases map to TRBD1. This CDR3 region has 15 residues. Looked up from germline, CDR1 is SQVTM and CDR2 is ANQGSEA. After removal of 6 bases from V and 5 bases from J, the junction contained 10 bases not matched to a gene. CDR3 nucleotides: TGCAGCGTCGCCGACAGGGGGCCGAGGAACAATGAGCAGTTCTTC. Its protein is CSVADRGPRNNEQFF.

This clonotype was recorded many times. The gene calls are TRBV14 and TRBJ2-4, with TRBD1 as a possible D gene (6 bases). Per the germline V gene, CDR1 is SGHDN and CDR2 is FVKESK. V gave up 5 bases and J gave up 11 bases, with 16 bases separating them. The CDR3 is 13 amino acids. The CDR3 DNA is TGTGCCAGCAGCTACGGGACACGGGGCGTTCAGTACTTC. Amino acids: CASSYGTRGVQYF.

Many counts were recorded for this clonotype. The rearrangement joins TRBV5-1 to TRBJ2-7, with TRBD2 identical over 7 bases. Germline lookup yields CDR1 SGHRS and CDR2 YFSETQ. This CDR3 is built from 12 residues. The ends lost 4 bases at V and 7 bases at J; junction bases unmatched: 5. This CDR3 reads CASSRLGGEQYF. CDR3 coding DNA: TGCGCCAGCAGCCGCCTCGGGGGGGAGCAGTACTTC.